This T cell receptor (beta chain) stems from a study of blood T cell repertoires in COVID-19. About the research overall: The United States, Italy and Spain were the sources of the acute and convalescent COVID-19 samples. Sources were T cells, B-cell-depleted T cells, or PBMCs; the material itself was cDNA or gDNA.

Germline values: CDR1 WSHSY, CDR2 SAAADI. V shed 10 bases, J shed 7 bases, and the junction held 6 bases outside the gene matches. The CDR3 contains 12 residues. Per the original methods: Amplification of reference gene primers was used by the study to estimate nucleated cell counts. Clones were read by immunoSEQ multiplex PCR, and TCRdb kept only the in-frame ones, dropping some. D and trimming were read from the DNA, whereas the V and J calls and clone size are those reported in that table. This table has about 100,000 clones, around 87% appearing once. The V and J genes are TRBV10-2 and TRBJ2-1, with TRBD2 matching 8 bases. Material for sequencing was peripheral blood. The source of this sequence is a woman aged 30 to 39 with acute or convalescent COVID-19. The CDR3 DNA is TGCGCCACCCGGACGGGGGGGAATGAGCAGTTCTTC. Amino acids: CATRTGGNEQFF.